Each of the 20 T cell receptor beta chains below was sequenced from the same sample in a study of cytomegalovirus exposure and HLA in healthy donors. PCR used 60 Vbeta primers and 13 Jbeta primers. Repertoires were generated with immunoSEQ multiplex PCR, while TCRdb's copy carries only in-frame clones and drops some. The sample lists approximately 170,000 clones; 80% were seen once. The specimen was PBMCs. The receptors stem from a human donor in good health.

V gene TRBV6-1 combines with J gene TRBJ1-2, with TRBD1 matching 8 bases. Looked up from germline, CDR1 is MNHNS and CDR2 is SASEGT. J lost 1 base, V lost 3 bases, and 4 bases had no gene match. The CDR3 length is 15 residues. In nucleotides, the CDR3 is TGTGCCAGCAGTGACGGACAGGGTGGTAACTATGGCTACACCTTC. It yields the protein CASSDGQGGNYGYTF.

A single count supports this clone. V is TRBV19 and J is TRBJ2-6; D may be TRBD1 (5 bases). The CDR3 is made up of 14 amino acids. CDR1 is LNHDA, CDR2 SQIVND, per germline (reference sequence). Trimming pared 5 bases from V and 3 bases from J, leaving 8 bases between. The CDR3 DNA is TGTGCCAGTAGTGCAGGGATTGGGGCCAACGTCCTGACTTTC. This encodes CASSAGIGANVLTF.

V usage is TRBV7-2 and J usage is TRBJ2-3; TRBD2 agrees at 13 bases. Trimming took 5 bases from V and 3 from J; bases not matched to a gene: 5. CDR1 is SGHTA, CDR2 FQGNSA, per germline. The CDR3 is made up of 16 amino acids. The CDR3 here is CASSPTSGGRTDTQYF. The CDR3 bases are TGTGCCAGCAGCCCGACTAGCGGGGGGAGGACAGATACGCAGTATTTT.

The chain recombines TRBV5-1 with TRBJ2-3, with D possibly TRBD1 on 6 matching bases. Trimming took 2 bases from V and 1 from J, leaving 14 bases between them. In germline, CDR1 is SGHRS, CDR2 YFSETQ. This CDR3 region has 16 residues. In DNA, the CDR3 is TGCGCCAGCAGCTTTGCCGGGACACCGGGCACAGATACGCAGTATTTT. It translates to CASSFAGTPGTDTQYF.

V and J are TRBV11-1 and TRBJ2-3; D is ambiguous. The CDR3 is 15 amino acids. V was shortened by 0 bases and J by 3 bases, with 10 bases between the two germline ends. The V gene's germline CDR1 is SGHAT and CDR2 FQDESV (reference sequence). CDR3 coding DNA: TGTGCCAGCAGCTTAGCTATTTCGAGGACAGATACGCAGTATTTT. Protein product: CASSLAISRTDTQYF. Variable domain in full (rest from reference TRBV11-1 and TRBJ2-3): EAEVAQSPRYKITEKSQAVAFWCDPISGHATLYWYRQILGQGPELLVQFQDESVVDDSQLPKDRFSAERLKGVDSTLKIQPAELGDSAMYLCASSLAISRTDTQYFGPGTRLTVL.

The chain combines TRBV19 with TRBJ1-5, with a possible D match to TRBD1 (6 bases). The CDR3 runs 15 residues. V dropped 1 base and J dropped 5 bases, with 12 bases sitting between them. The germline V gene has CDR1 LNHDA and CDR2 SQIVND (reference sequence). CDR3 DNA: TGTGCCAGTAGTATAGTCCTAGGGGGTTATCAGCCCCAGCATTTT. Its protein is CASSIVLGGYQPQHF.

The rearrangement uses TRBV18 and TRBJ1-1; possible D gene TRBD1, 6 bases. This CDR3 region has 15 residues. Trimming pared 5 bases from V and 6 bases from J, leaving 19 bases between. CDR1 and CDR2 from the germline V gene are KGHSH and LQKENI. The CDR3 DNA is TGTGCCAGCTCAGCGGAGACAGGTCTAAGGGCTGAAGCTTTCTTT. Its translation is CASSAETGLRAEAFF.

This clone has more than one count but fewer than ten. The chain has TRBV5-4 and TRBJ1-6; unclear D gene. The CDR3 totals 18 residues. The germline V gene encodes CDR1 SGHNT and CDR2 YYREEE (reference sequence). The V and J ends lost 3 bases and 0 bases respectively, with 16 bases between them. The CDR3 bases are TGTGCCAGCAGCTACGGACTCAGTCAGAGCTCCTATAATTCACCCCTCCACTTT. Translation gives CASSYGLSQSSYNSPLHF.

The CDR3 loop is CASSRQAFQETQYF. The CDR3 DNA reads TGTGCCAGCAGTCGACAGGCCTTCCAAGAGACCCAGTACTTC. J is TRBJ2-5 and V is TRBV7-8; tentative D call: TRBD1 (6 bases). Germline values: CDR1 SGHVS, CDR2 FQNEAQ. Trimming cost V 6 bases and J 1 base, with 12 bases left between them. The CDR3 is 14 amino acids.

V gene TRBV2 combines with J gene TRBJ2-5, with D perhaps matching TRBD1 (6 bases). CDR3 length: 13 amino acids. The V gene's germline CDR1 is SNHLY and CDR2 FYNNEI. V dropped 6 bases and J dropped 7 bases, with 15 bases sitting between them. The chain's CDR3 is CASRKNREGTQYF. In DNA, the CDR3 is TGTGCCAGCAGAAAGAACAGGGAAGGGACCCAGTACTTC.

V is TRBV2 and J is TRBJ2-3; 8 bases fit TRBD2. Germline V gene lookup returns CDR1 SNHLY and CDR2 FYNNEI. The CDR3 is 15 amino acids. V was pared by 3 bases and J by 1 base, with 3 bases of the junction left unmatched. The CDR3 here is CASSDGRGGTDTQYF. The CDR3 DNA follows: TGTGCCAGCAGTGACGGGCGGGGGGGCACAGATACGCAGTATTTT.

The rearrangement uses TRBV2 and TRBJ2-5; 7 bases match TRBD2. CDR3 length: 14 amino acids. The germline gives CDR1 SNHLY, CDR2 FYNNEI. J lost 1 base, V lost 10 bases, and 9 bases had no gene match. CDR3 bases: TGTGCCATCAAAGCGGGGCGAACCCAAGAGACCCAGTACTTC. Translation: CAIKAGRTQETQYF.

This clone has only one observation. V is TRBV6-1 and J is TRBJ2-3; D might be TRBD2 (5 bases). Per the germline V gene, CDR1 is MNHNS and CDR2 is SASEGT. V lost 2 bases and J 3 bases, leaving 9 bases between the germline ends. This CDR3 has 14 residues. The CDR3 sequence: CASSERGSTDTQYF. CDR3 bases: TGTGCCAGCAGTGAACGCGGGTCGACAGATACGCAGTATTTT.

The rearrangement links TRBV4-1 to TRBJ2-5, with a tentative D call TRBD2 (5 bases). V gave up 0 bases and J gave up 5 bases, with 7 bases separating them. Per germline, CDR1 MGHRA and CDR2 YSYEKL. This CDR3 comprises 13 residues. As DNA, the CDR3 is TGCGCCAGCAGCCAAGAGCGAGGGGAGACCCAGTACTTC. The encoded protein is CASSQERGETQYF.

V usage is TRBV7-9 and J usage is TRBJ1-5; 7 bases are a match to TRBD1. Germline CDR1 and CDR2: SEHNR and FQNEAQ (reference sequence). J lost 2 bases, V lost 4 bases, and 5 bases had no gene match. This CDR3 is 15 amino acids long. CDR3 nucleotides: TGTGCCAGCAGCTCAGGACAGGTTGGCAATCAGCCCCAGCATTTT. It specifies CASSSGQVGNQPQHF.

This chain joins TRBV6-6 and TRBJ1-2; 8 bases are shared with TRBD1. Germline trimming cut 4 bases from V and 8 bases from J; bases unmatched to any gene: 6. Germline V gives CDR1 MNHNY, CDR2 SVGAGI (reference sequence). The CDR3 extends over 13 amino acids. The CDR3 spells CASSSRGPGGYTF. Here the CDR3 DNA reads TGTGCCAGCAGTTCCAGGGGGCCGGGGGGCTACACCTTC.

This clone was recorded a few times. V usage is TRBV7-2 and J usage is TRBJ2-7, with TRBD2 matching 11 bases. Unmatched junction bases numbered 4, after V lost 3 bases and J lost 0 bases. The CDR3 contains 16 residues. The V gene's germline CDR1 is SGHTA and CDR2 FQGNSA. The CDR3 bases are TGTGCCAGCAGCTTCCTAGCGGGGGGCAACTCCTACGAGCAGTACTTC. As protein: CASSFLAGGNSYEQYF.

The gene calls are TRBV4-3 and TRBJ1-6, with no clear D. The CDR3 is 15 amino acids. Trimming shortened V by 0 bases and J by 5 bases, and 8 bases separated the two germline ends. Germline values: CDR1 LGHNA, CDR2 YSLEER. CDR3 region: CASSQDTGDNSPLHF. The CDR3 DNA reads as TGCGCCAGCAGCCAAGATACCGGGGATAATTCACCCCTCCACTTT.

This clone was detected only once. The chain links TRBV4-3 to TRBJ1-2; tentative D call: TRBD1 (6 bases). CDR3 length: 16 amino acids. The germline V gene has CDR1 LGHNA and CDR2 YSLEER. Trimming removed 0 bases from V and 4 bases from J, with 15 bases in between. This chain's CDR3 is CASSQDLNSGAYGYTF. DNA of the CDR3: TGCGCCAGCAGCCAAGATTTAAACTCAGGGGCCTATGGCTACACCTTC.

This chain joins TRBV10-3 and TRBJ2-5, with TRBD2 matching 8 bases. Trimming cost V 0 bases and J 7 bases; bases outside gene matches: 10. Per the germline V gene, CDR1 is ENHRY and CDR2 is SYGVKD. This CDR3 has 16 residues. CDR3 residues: CAISESGNSGEGTQYF. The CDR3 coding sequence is TGTGCCATCAGTGAGTCAGGCAATAGCGGGGAAGGGACCCAGTACTTC.